This T cell receptor (beta chain) was found in a study of spatial heterogeneity in lung cancer. Time point given: sample taken at primary tumor resection. Unsorted whole RNA of tumor, nontumor lung or frozen PBMC was sequenced. CDR3 length: 13 residues. Trimming pared 4 bases from V and 6 bases from J, leaving 16 bases between. CDR1 is SQVTM, CDR2 ANQGSEA, per germline. TCRdb reprocessed the 5' RACE reads with MiXCR, giving one entry per CDR3 protein. The sample includes under 85,000 distinct CDR3 sequences, under 8.5% of them seen just once. Ten or more counts support this clonotype. This sample comprised PBMCs, obtained at surgery. The chain is built from TRBV29-1 and TRBJ2-7, with a possible D match to TRBD2 (5 bases). The origin of this receptor is a male donor with early-stage non-small cell lung cancer. The CDR3, as DNA: TGCAGCGTTGTAGTGGGAAGGGCGGGCGAGCAGTACTTC. Amino acid sequence: CSVVVGRAGEQYF.